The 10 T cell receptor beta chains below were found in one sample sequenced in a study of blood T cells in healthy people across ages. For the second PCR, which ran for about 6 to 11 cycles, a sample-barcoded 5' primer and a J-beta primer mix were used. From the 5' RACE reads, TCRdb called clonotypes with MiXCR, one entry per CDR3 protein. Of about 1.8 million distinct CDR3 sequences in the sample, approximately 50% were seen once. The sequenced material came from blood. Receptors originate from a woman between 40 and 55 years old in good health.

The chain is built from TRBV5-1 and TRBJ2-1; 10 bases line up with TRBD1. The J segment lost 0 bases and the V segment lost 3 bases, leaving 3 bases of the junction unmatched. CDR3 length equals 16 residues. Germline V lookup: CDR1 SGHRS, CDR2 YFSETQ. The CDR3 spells CASSSTGGNSYNEQFF. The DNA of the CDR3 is TGCGCCAGCAGCTCGACAGGGGGCAACTCCTACAATGAGCAGTTCTTC. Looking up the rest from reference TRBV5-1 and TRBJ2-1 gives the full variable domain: KAGVTQTPRYLIKTRGQQVTLSCSPISGHRSVSWYQQTPGQGLQFLFEYFSETQRNKGNFPGRFSGRQFSNSRSEMNVSTLELGDSALYLCASSSTGGNSYNEQFFGPGTRLTVL.

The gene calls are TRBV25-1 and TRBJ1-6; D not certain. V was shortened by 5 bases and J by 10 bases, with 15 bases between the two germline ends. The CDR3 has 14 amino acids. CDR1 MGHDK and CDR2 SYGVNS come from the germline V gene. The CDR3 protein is CASSQPLERSPLHF. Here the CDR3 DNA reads TGTGCCAGCAGTCAACCCTTAGAACGCTCACCCCTCCACTTT.

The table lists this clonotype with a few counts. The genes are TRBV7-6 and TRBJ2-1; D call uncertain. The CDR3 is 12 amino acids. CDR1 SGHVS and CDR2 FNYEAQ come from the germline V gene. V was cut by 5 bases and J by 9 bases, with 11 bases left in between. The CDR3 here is CASSLDWREQFF. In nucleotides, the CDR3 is TGTGCCAGCAGCCTTGATTGGCGTGAGCAGTTCTTC.

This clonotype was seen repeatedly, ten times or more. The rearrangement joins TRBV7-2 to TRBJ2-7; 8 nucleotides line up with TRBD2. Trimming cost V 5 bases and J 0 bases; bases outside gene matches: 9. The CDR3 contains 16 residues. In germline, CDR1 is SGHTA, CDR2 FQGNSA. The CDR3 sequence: CASSPYPGTSSYEQYF. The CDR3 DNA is TGTGCCAGCAGCCCCTATCCAGGGACTAGCTCCTACGAGCAGTACTTC.

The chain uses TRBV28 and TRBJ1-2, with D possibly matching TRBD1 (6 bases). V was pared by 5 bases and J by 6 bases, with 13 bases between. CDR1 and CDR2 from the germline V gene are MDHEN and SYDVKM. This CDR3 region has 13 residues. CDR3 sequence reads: CASSVTGTNGYTF. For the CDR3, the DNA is TGTGCCAGCAGTGTAACAGGGACGAATGGCTACACCTTC.

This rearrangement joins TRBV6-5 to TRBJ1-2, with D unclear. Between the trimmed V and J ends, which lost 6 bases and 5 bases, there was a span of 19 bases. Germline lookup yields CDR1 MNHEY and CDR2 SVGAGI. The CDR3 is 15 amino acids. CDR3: CASRSPGESGYGYTF. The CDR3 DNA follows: TGTGCCAGCAGATCCCCCGGGGAGTCGGGGTATGGCTACACCTTC.

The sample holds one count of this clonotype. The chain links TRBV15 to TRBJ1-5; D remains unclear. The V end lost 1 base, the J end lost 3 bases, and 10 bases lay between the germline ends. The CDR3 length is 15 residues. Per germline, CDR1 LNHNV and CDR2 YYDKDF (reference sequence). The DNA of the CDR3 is TGTGCCACCAGCAGAGCTGCAGGCAACAATCAGCCCCAGCATTTT. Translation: CATSRAAGNNQPQHF.

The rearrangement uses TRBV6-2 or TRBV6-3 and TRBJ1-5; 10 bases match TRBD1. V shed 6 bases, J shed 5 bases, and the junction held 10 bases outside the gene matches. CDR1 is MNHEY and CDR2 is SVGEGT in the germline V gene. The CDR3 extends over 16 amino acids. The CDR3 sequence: CASRKRGQGFDQPQHF. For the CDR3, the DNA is TGTGCCAGCAGAAAGAGGGGACAGGGGTTCGATCAGCCCCAGCATTTT.

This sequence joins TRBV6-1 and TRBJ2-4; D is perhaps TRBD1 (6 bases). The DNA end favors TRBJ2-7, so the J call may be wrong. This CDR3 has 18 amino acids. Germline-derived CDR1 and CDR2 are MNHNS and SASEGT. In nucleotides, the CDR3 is TGTGCCAGCAGTGAAGGGGCCGGGGCAGGGGTGATCTCCTACGAGCAGTACTTC. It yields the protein CASSEGAGAGVISYEQYF.

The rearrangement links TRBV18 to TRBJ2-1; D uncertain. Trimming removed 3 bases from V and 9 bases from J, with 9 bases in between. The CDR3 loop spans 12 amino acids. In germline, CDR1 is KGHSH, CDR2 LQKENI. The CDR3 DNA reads TGTGCCAGCTCACCTGGTAGAGTTGAGCAGTTCTTC. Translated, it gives CASSPGRVEQFF.